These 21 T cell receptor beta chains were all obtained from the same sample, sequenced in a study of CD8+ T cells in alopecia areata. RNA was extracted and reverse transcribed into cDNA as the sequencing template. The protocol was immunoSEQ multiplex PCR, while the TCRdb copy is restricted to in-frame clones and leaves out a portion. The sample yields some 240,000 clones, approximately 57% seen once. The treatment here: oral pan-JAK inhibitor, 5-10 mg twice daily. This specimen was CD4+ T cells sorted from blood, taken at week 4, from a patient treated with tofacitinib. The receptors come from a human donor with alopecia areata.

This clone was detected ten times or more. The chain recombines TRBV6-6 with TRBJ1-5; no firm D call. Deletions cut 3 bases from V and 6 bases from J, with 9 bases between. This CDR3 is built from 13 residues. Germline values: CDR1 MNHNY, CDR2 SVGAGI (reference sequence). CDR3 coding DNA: TGTGCCAGCAGTTATTTATCGGGTCAGCCCCAGCATTTT. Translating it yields CASSYLSGQPQHF.

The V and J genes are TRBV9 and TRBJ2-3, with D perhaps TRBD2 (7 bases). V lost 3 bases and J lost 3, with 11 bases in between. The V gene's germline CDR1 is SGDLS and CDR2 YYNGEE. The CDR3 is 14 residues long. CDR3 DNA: TGTGCCAGCAGCGAAAGGGGGGGTACAGATACGCAGTATTTT. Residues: CASSERGGTDTQYF.

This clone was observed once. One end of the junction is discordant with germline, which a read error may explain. The CDR3 spells CASSAPGQGWILF. CDR3 sequence (DNA): TGTGCCAGCAGTGCCCCGGGACAGGGCTGGATTCTTTTT. V and J are TRBV25-1 and TRBJ1-6; the match to TRBD1 covers 9 bases. The CDR3 totals 13 residues. The germline V gene encodes CDR1 MGHDK and CDR2 SYGVNS. Full variable domain (rest looked up from reference TRBV25-1 and TRBJ1-6): EADIYQTPRYLVIGTGKKITLECSQTMGHDKMYWYQQDPGMELHLIHYSYGVNSTEKGDLSSESTVSRIRTEHFPLTLESARPSHTSQYLCASSAPGQGWILFGNGTRLTVT.

The CDR3 sequence is CASSNDRAPYGYTF. The CDR3 nucleotides are TGTGCCAGCAGCAATGACAGGGCCCCGTATGGCTACACCTTC. V and J are TRBV6-5 and TRBJ1-2, with 7 positions matching TRBD1. The CDR3 has 14 residues. The J segment lost 5 bases and the V segment lost 6 bases, leaving 9 bases of the junction unmatched. CDR1 is MNHEY and CDR2 is SVGAGI in the germline V gene.

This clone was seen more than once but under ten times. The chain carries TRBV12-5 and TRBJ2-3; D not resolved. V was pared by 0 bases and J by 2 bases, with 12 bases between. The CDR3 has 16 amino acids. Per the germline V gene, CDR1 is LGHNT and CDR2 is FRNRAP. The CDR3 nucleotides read TGTGCTAGTGGTTTGGTACGGGCAGGAGACACAGATACGCAGTATTTT. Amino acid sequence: CASGLVRAGDTDTQYF.

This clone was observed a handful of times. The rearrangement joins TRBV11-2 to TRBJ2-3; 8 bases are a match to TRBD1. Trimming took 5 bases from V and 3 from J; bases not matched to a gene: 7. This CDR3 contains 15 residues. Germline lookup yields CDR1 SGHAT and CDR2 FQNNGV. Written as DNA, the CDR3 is TGTGCCAGCAGCCCCAGGACAGGGAGGACAGATACGCAGTATTTT. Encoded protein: CASSPRTGRTDTQYF.

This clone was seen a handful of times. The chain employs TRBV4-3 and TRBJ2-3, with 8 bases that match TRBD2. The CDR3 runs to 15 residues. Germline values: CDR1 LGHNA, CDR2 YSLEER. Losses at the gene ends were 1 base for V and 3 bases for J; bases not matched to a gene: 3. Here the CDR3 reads CASSQVRLATDTQYF. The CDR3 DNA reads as TGCGCCAGCAGCCAAGTCCGACTAGCGACAGATACGCAGTATTTT.

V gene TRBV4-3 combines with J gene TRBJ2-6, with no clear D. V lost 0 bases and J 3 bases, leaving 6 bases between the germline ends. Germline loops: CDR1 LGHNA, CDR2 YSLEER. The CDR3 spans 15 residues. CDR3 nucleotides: TGCGCCAGCAGCCAAGATCTAGGTGGGGCCAACGTCCTGACTTTC. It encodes CASSQDLGGANVLTF.

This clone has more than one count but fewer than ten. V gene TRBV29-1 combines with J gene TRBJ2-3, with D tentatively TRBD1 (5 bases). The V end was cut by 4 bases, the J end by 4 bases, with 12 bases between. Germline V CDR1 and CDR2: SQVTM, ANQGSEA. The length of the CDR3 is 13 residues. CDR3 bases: TGCAGCGTTGGCGGCAGGGAATCAGATACGCAGTATTTT. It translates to CSVGGRESDTQYF.

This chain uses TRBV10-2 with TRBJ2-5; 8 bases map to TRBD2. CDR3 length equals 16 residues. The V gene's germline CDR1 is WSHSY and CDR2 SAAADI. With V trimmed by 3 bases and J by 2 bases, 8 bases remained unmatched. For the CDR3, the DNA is TGCGCCAGCAGTGAAGGTCTGCTAGCGGGTCAAGAGACCCAGTACTTC. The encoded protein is CASSEGLLAGQETQYF.

DNA for the CDR3: TGTGCCTGGACAGGTTTTGGCTATGGCTACACCTTC. Its protein is CAWTGFGYGYTF. The V call is TRBV30, the J call TRBJ1-2; D is unclear. Germline assignment: CDR1 GTSNPN and CDR2 SVGIG (reference sequence). This CDR3 has 12 residues. The germline V and J ends were trimmed by 4 bases and 4 bases, with 10 bases remaining between them.

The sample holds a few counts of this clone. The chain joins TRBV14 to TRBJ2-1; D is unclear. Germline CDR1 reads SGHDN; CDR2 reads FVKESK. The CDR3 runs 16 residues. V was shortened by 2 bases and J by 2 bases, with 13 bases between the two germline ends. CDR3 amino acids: CASSQRRTIPYNEQFF. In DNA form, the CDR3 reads TGTGCCAGCAGCCAAAGGAGAACTATCCCCTACAATGAGCAGTTCTTC.

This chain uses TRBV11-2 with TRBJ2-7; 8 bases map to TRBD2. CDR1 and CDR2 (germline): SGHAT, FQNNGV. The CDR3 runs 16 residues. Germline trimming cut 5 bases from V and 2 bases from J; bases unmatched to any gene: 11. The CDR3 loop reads CASSLTWRGDTYEQYF. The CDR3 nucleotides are TGTGCCAGCAGCCTTACATGGCGGGGGGACACCTACGAGCAGTACTTC.

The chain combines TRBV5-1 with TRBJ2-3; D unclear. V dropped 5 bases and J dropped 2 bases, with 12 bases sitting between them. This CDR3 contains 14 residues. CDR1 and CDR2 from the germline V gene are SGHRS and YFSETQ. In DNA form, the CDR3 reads TGCGCCAGCAGGTCCGGCCTGATCACAGATACGCAGTATTTT. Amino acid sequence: CASRSGLITDTQYF.

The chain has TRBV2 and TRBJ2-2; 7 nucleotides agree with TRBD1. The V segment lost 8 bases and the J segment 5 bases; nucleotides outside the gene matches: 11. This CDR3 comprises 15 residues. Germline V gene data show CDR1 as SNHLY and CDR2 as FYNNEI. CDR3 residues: CASFDRVVLTGELFF. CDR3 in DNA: TGTGCCAGCTTCGACAGGGTCGTGTTAACCGGGGAGCTGTTTTTT.

CDR3 DNA sequence: TGTGCCAGCAGCCCACAGGGGGCGAGAGATACGCAGTATTTT. It codes for CASSPQGARDTQYF. J is TRBJ2-3 and V is TRBV7-7, with TRBD1 matching 9 bases. The CDR3 runs to 14 residues. Unmatched junction bases numbered 5, after V lost 5 bases and J lost 5 bases. CDR1 SSHAT and CDR2 FNYEAQ come from the germline V gene (reference sequence).

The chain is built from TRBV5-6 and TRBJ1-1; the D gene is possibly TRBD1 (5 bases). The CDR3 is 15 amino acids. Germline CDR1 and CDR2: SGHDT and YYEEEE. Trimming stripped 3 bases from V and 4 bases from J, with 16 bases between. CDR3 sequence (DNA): TGTGCCAGCAGCTCCCGCAGGGTTGGAGGCACTGAAGCTTTCTTT. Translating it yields CASSSRRVGGTEAFF. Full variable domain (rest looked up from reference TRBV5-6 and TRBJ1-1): DAGVTQSPTHLIKTRGQQVTLRCSPKSGHDTVSWYQQALGQGPQFIFQYYEEEERQRGNFPDRFSGHQFPNYSSELNVNALLLGDSALYLCASSSRRVGGTEAFFGQGTRLTVV.

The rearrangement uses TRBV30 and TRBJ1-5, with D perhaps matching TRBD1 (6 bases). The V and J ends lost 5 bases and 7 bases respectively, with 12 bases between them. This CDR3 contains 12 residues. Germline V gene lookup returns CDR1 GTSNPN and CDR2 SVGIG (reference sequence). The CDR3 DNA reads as TGTGCCTGGGCTACAGGGAAGCAGCCCCAGCATTTT. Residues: CAWATGKQPQHF. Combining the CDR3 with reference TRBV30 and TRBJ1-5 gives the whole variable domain SQTIHQWPATLVQPVGSPLSLECTVEGTSNPNLYWYRQAAGRGLQLLFYSVGIGQISSEVPQNLSASRPQDRQFILSSKKLLLSDSGFYLCAWATGKQPQHFGDGTRLSIL.

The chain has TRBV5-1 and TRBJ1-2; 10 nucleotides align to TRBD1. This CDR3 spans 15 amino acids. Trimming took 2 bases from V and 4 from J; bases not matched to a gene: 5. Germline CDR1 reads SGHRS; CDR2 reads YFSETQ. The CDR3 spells CASSFDRGQRYGYTF. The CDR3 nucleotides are TGCGCCAGCAGCTTCGACAGGGGGCAACGCTATGGCTACACCTTC.

CDR3 region: CASSDPSGTGGNSPLHF. CDR3 in DNA: TGTGCCAGCAGTGACCCCTCCGGGACAGGGGGAAATTCACCCCTCCACTTT. The chain couples TRBV25-1 to TRBJ1-6, with 11 bases that match TRBD1. Trimming removed 3 bases from V and 7 bases from J; junction bases left unmatched: 8. Germline CDR1 reads MGHDK; CDR2 reads SYGVNS. This CDR3 has 17 amino acids.

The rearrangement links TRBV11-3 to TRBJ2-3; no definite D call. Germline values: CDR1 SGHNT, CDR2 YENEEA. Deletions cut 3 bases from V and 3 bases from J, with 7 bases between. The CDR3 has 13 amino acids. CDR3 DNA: TGTGCCAGCAGCTTGGCCGGGACAGATACGCAGTATTTT. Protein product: CASSLAGTDTQYF.